The rows below give T cell receptor beta chains drawn from one sample of a study of T cell responses to AZD1222 COVID-19 vaccine. Sequenced by immunoSEQ multiplex PCR; TCRdb stores in-frame clones only, minus some. Found here are under 170,000 clones, 92% of them singletons; the top ten hold roughly 3.4%. The sample here was peripheral blood, taken 28 days after the second AZD1222 dose. Every receptor here comes from an adult who received the AZD1222 COVID-19 vaccine. Both conserved end residues are part of each CDR3. A D gene is named only where the DNA matches it firmly. Clone sizes are given selectively: once, few, many, or a class where the clone is expanded.

V gene: TRBV18
D gene: .
J gene: TRBJ1-5
clone size: .
CDR3 protein: CASSPDSSNQPQHF
CDR3 DNA: TGTGCCAGCTCACCCGACAGTAGCAATCAGCCCCAGCATTTT

V gene: TRBV4-2
D gene: TRBD1
J gene: TRBJ2-1
clone size: .
CDR3 protein: CASSQTTGGYNEQFF
CDR3 DNA: TGTGCCAGCAGCCAAACGACAGGGGGCTACAATGAGCAGTTCTTC

V gene: TRBV11-2
D gene: .
J gene: TRBJ2-5
clone size: .
CDR3 protein: CASSSPRETQYF
CDR3 DNA: TGTGCCAGCAGCTCCCCACGGGAGACCCAGTACTTC

V gene: TRBV5-4
D gene: TRBD1
J gene: TRBJ2-1
clone size: .
CDR3 protein: CASSRTGVSNNEQFF
CDR3 DNA: TGTGCCAGCAGCCGGACAGGCGTTTCTAACAATGAGCAGTTCTTC

V gene: TRBV24-1
D gene: .
J gene: TRBJ2-3
clone size: .
CDR3 protein: CATSDFSDTQYF
CDR3 DNA: TGTGCCACCAGTGATTTCTCAGATACGCAGTATTTT

V gene: TRBV30
D gene: .
J gene: TRBJ1-1
clone size: .
CDR3 protein: CAWRRHSNTEAFF
CDR3 DNA: TGTGCCTGGAGGAGACACTCGAACACTGAAGCTTTCTTT

V gene: TRBV5-5
D gene: TRBD2
J gene: TRBJ2-7
clone size: .
CDR3 protein: CASSLGTSGYEQYF
CDR3 DNA: TGTGCCAGCAGCTTGGGGACTAGCGGTTACGAGCAGTACTTC

V gene: TRBV18
D gene: .
J gene: TRBJ2-1
clone size: .
CDR3 protein: CASSPKSGNEQFF
CDR3 DNA: TGTGCCAGCTCACCAAAAAGCGGGAATGAGCAGTTCTTC

V gene: TRBV19
D gene: TRBD2
J gene: TRBJ2-7
clone size: .
CDR3 protein: CASSHTSGSRYEQYF
CDR3 DNA: TGTGCCAGTAGTCACACTAGCGGGAGTAGGTACGAGCAGTACTTC

V gene: TRBV5-1
D gene: TRBD1
J gene: TRBJ1-1
clone size: .
CDR3 protein: CASSQGQGSEAFF
CDR3 DNA: TGCGCCAGCAGCCAAGGACAGGGGTCTGAAGCTTTCTTT

V gene: TRBV2
D gene: .
J gene: TRBJ1-5
clone size: .
CDR3 protein: CASSVQQAAQPQHF
CDR3 DNA: TGTGCCAGCAGTGTCCAACAGGCAGCCCAGCCCCAGCATTTT

V gene: TRBV13
D gene: TRBD1
J gene: TRBJ2-7
clone size: .
CDR3 protein: CASSPSGTGAYEQYF
CDR3 DNA: TGTGCCAGCAGCCCCTCCGGGACAGGGGCCTACGAGCAGTACTTC

V gene: TRBV5-4
D gene: TRBD2
J gene: TRBJ2-5
clone size: .
CDR3 protein: CASSSNSGRLGETQYF
CDR3 DNA: TGTGCCAGCAGCTCCAATAGCGGGAGGTTAGGAGAGACCCAGTACTTC

V gene: TRBV5-1
D gene: .
J gene: TRBJ2-3
clone size: .
CDR3 protein: CASSRGVAERVDTQYF
CDR3 DNA: TGCGCCAGCAGCCGAGGAGTAGCGGAACGGGTAGATACGCAGTATTTT

V gene: TRBV3-1/TRBV3-2
D gene: TRBD2
J gene: TRBJ2-1
clone size: once
CDR3 protein: CASSPLAGVRNEQFF
CDR3 DNA: TGTGCCAGCAGCCCCCTAGCGGGAGTTCGTAATGAGCAGTTCTTC

V gene: TRBV12-3/TRBV12-4
D gene: .
J gene: TRBJ1-2
clone size: .
CDR3 protein: CASSLGGASYTF
CDR3 DNA: TGTGCCAGCAGTTTAGGGGGGGCGAGCTACACCTTC

V gene: TRBV28
D gene: .
J gene: TRBJ2-7
clone size: .
CDR3 protein: CASSRPGAYEQYF
CDR3 DNA: TGTGCCAGCAGCCGGCCCGGGGCCTACGAGCAGTACTTC

V gene: TRBV10-3
D gene: .
J gene: TRBJ2-1
clone size: .
CDR3 protein: CAISPVSSYNEQFF
CDR3 DNA: TGTGCCATCAGCCCGGTTAGCTCCTACAATGAGCAGTTCTTC

V gene: TRBV19
D gene: TRBD1
J gene: TRBJ2-7
clone size: .
CDR3 protein: CASSTRGTGVKYEQYF
CDR3 DNA: TGTGCCAGTAGTACGCGCGGGACAGGGGTGAAATACGAGCAGTACTTC

V gene: TRBV28
D gene: .
J gene: TRBJ1-2
clone size: .
CDR3 protein: CASSLRESAIDGYTF
CDR3 DNA: TGTGCCAGCAGTTTGAGGGAGTCGGCTATAGATGGCTACACCTTC

V gene: TRBV10-3
D gene: TRBD1
J gene: TRBJ2-7
clone size: .
CDR3 protein: CAITGQGGSYEQYF
CDR3 DNA: TGTGCCATCACTGGACAGGGTGGTTCCTACGAGCAGTACTTC

V gene: TRBV28
D gene: TRBD1
J gene: TRBJ1-4
clone size: .
CDR3 protein: CASSPGDRGGKLFF
CDR3 DNA: TGTGCCAGCAGTCCCGGGGACAGGGGTGGAAAACTGTTTTTT

V gene: TRBV2
D gene: TRBD1
J gene: TRBJ1-2
clone size: once
CDR3 protein: CASRTGDRRIFEGYTF
CDR3 DNA: TGTGCCAGCAGAACAGGGGACCGACGGATCTTTGAAGGCTACACCTTC

V gene: TRBV6-2/TRBV6-3
D gene: .
J gene: TRBJ1-1
clone size: once
CDR3 protein: CASSYSGWDTEAFF
CDR3 DNA: TGTGCCAGCAGTTACTCTGGATGGGACACTGAAGCTTTCTTT

V gene: TRBV30
D gene: TRBD2
J gene: TRBJ2-1
clone size: .
CDR3 protein: CAWSDVAGGVRNEQFF
CDR3 DNA: TGTGCCTGGAGTGACGTAGCGGGAGGGGTTAGGAATGAGCAGTTCTTC

V gene: TRBV7-2
D gene: .
J gene: TRBJ1-2
clone size: .
CDR3 protein: CASSRAPGLNYGYTF
CDR3 DNA: TGTGCCAGCAGCAGAGCCCCGGGGCTTAACTATGGCTACACCTTC

V gene: TRBV7-9
D gene: TRBD1
J gene: TRBJ2-1
clone size: .
CDR3 protein: CASSLGGTGGRRTYNEQFF
CDR3 DNA: TGTGCCAGCAGCTTAGGAGGAACAGGGGGCCGGCGAACCTACAATGAGCAGTTCTTC

V gene: TRBV6-1
D gene: .
J gene: TRBJ2-7
clone size: .
CDR3 protein: CASSELRTEQYF
CDR3 DNA: TGTGCCAGCAGTGAGCTAAGGACGGAGCAGTACTTC

V gene: TRBV15
D gene: TRBD2
J gene: TRBJ2-5
clone size: .
CDR3 protein: CATRIGGSEETQYF
CDR3 DNA: TGTGCCACCAGGATAGGCGGGAGCGAAGAGACCCAGTACTTC

V gene: TRBV29-1
D gene: .
J gene: TRBJ2-3
clone size: .
CDR3 protein: CSVVHGYISTDTQYF
CDR3 DNA: TGCAGCGTGGTCCACGGGTATATTAGCACAGATACGCAGTATTTT

V gene: TRBV6-5
D gene: .
J gene: TRBJ1-1
clone size: .
CDR3 protein: CASSRDGHMNTEAFF
CDR3 DNA: TGTGCCAGCAGCCGGGACGGGCACATGAACACTGAAGCTTTCTTT

V gene: TRBV24-1
D gene: TRBD1
J gene: TRBJ2-5
clone size: .
CDR3 protein: CATSDPTQGGETQYF
CDR3 DNA: TGTGCCACCAGTGACCCCACACAGGGGGGAGAGACCCAGTACTTC

V gene: TRBV27
D gene: TRBD2
J gene: TRBJ2-3
clone size: few
CDR3 protein: CASSFSGIGGTDTQYF
CDR3 DNA: TGTGCCAGCAGTTTCTCAGGGATCGGGGGGACAGATACGCAGTATTTT

V gene: TRBV19
D gene: .
J gene: TRBJ2-7
clone size: .
CDR3 protein: CASSIMGAGEQYF
CDR3 DNA: TGTGCCAGTAGTATTATGGGGGCCGGCGAGCAGTACTTC

V gene: TRBV6-2/TRBV6-3
D gene: .
J gene: TRBJ2-3
clone size: few
CDR3 protein: CASSYSAGYLTDTQYF
CDR3 DNA: TGTGCCAGCAGTTACTCCGCGGGGTATCTGACAGATACGCAGTATTTT

V gene: TRBV4-1
D gene: TRBD1
J gene: TRBJ2-7
clone size: .
CDR3 protein: CASSQPGQTKSGEQYF
CDR3 DNA: TGCGCCAGCAGCCAACCGGGACAGACTAAGAGTGGGGAGCAGTACTTC